Given below is one T cell receptor beta chain in context. The antigen is not known. This sample is drawn from a study of CD8 T cells in ankylosing spondylitis. Overall study findings and caveats: Matched ankylosing spondylitis synovial fluid reportedly contained a significantly enriched population of disease-linked clones.

Each TCR beta library was made by quantitative 5'-RACE that incorporated molecular barcodes. One entry per CDR3 protein, called by TCRdb with MiXCR from the 5' RACE reads. The table shows around 150,000 distinct CDR3 sequences, with approximately 20% occurring only once. The CDR3 has 13 amino acids. Between the trimmed V and J ends, which lost 0 bases and 5 bases, there was a span of 5 bases. In germline, CDR1 is LGHDT, CDR2 YNNKEL (reference sequence). The sequencing input was blood, either unsorted or a sorted T cell fraction (not recorded which). The TCR originated in a male donor with ankylosing spondylitis or in good health (not recorded which). The chain carries TRBV3-1 and TRBJ1-5; D is unresolved. CDR3 region: CASSQELDQPQHF. DNA of the CDR3: TGTGCCAGCAGCCAAGAATTAGATCAGCCCCAGCATTTT.